Shown below are 23 T cell receptor beta chains from a single sample sequenced in a study of STAT5B mutations in CD4+ large granular lymphocyte leukemia. Profiling relied on immunoSEQ multiplex PCR, and the TCRdb table lists in-frame clones only, not all of them. The sample holds 25,000 to 35,000 clones, 81% seen once. The source material was CD4+ T cells from blood buffy coats. The source is a human donor in good health.

This chain links TRBV18 with TRBJ2-2; 7 bases line up with TRBD1. V lost 3 bases and J lost 2; bases outside the gene matches: 3. The germline CDR1 and CDR2 sequences are KGHSH and LQKENI. This CDR3 spans 15 amino acids. The CDR3 loop is CASSPRQGNTGELFF. In DNA form, the CDR3 reads TGTGCCAGCTCACCCCGACAGGGAAACACCGGGGAGCTGTTTTTT.

This rearrangement joins TRBV19 to TRBJ2-3; tentatively, D is TRBD2 (6 bases). Germline V gives CDR1 LNHDA, CDR2 SQIVND (reference sequence). The germline V and J ends were trimmed by 9 bases and 3 bases, with 13 bases remaining between them. This CDR3 comprises 13 residues. This chain's CDR3 is CASGSGGTDTQYF. DNA for the CDR3: TGTGCCAGCGGGAGCGGCGGGACAGATACGCAGTATTTT.

The chain recombines TRBV28 with TRBJ2-3; either TRBD1 or TRBD2 may fit D (6 bases each). This CDR3 region has 15 residues. V lost 6 bases and J 2 bases, leaving 15 bases between the germline ends. CDR1 is MDHEN, CDR2 SYDVKM, per germline. The CDR3 protein is CASSPGADFTDTQYF. Written as DNA, the CDR3 is TGTGCCAGCAGCCCGGGGGCGGATTTCACAGATACGCAGTATTTT.

CDR3 sequence reads: CASSLRGGVAYEQYF. CDR3 DNA: TGTGCCAGCAGCTTAAGGGGAGGGGTAGCCTACGAGCAGTACTTC. The V call is TRBV7-9, the J call TRBJ2-7, with 7 bases fitting TRBD2. The germline gives CDR1 SEHNR, CDR2 FQNEAQ (reference sequence). This CDR3 has 15 amino acids. Losses at the gene ends were 2 bases for V and 2 bases for J; bases not matched to a gene: 6.

The chain has TRBV7-9 and TRBJ1-2; D call uncertain. V lost 1 base, J lost 4 bases, and 4 bases lay in between. Germline V gene lookup returns CDR1 SEHNR and CDR2 FQNEAQ (reference sequence). The CDR3 consists of 12 residues. CDR3 region: CASSLESYGYTF. The CDR3 DNA follows: TGTGCCAGCAGCTTAGAGTCCTATGGCTACACCTTC. The full variable domain, with the rest looked up from reference TRBV7-9 and TRBJ1-2, is DTGVSQNPRHKITKRGQNVTFRCDPISEHNRLYWYRQTLGQGPEFLTYFQNEAQLEKSRLLSDRFSAERPKGSFSTLEIQRTEQGDSAMYLCASSLESYGYTFGSGTRLTVV.

The chain is built from TRBV10-3 and TRBJ1-2; D unresolved. V lost 3 bases and J lost 5, with 16 bases in between. This CDR3 has 15 residues. Germline V lookup: CDR1 ENHRY, CDR2 SYGVKD. In nucleotides, the CDR3 is TGTGCCATCAGTGAAACCGGAGCTATGGGGTATGGCTACACCTTC. Its protein is CAISETGAMGYGYTF.

This clone was found a few times. The chain employs TRBV28 and TRBJ1-5; 9 bases line up with TRBD1. The germline gives CDR1 MDHEN, CDR2 SYDVKM. J was trimmed by 4 bases and V by 5 bases; bases with no gene match: 3. CDR3 length: 14 residues. Written as DNA, the CDR3 is TGTGCCAGCAGTCCTGGACAGGGGAATCAGCCCCAGCATTTT. Protein product: CASSPGQGNQPQHF.

V and J are TRBV27 and TRBJ2-7, with 8 bases identical to TRBD2. V was pared by 4 bases and J by 2 bases, with 7 bases of the junction left unmatched. Germline lookup yields CDR1 MNHEY and CDR2 SMNVEV (reference sequence). This CDR3 is 15 amino acids long. The CDR3 is CASSSPGTSTYEQYF. For the CDR3, the DNA is TGTGCCAGCAGTTCCCCCGGGACTAGTACCTACGAGCAGTACTTC.

V and J are TRBV28 and TRBJ1-1; possible D gene TRBD1, 5 bases. This CDR3 region has 15 residues. CDR1 is MDHEN, CDR2 SYDVKM, per germline. Trimming took off 5 bases at V and 4 bases at J, with 17 bases between the two ends. The CDR3 DNA sequence: TGTGCCAGCAGTGCTTCTAGGGGCCGGGGCACTGAAGCTTTCTTT. As protein: CASSASRGRGTEAFF.

This sequence joins TRBV11-2 and TRBJ1-2; a possible D gene is TRBD1 (6 bases). In germline, CDR1 is SGHAT, CDR2 FQNNGV. The CDR3 runs to 14 residues. Trimming removed 5 bases at V and 4 bases at J, with 14 bases between. The CDR3 nucleotides read TGTGCCAGCAGCCCCCGGGACACCGTCTATGGCTACACCTTC. Its translation is CASSPRDTVYGYTF. The full variable domain, its missing parts supplied by reference TRBV11-2 and TRBJ1-2, is EAGVAQSPRYKIIEKRQSVAFWCNPISGHATLYWYQQILGQGPKLLIQFQNNGVVDDSQLPKDRFSAERLKGVDSTLKIQPAKLEDSAVYLCASSPRDTVYGYTFGSGTRLTVV.

This chain connects TRBV7-2 to TRBJ2-5, with D tentatively TRBD1 or TRBD2 (6 bases each). V was trimmed by 11 bases and J by 5 bases, leaving 18 bases between them. CDR1 SGHTA and CDR2 FQGNSA come from the germline V gene. This CDR3 spans 13 amino acids. The CDR3 is CASTGGGKETQYF. The CDR3 DNA follows: TGTGCCTCCACCGGGGGCGGAAAGGAGACCCAGTACTTC.

The rearrangement links TRBV18 to TRBJ1-1; D ambiguous. Trimming removed 0 bases at V and 4 bases at J, with 12 bases between. This CDR3 is 15 amino acids long. Looked up from germline, CDR1 is KGHSH and CDR2 is LQKENI. Written as DNA, the CDR3 is TGTGCCAGCTCACCACCAGAGGCTCCACTCACTGAAGCTTTCTTT. Translated, it gives CASSPPEAPLTEAFF.

This sequence joins TRBV7-2 and TRBJ2-1; D gene unclear. V lost 5 bases, J lost 7 bases, and 6 bases lay in between. The CDR3 consists of 11 residues. CDR1 is SGHTA, CDR2 FQGNSA, per germline. The CDR3, as DNA: TGTGCCAGCAGCCCCTGGAATGAGCAGTTCTTC. Translating gives CASSPWNEQFF.

The V gene is TRBV6-6, the J gene TRBJ2-1, with 7 bases identical to TRBD1. Germline assignment: CDR1 MNHNY and CDR2 SVGAGI (reference sequence). The ends lost 7 bases at V and 6 bases at J; junction bases unmatched: 12. CDR3 length: 15 residues. The chain's CDR3 is CASILDRDASNEQFF. The CDR3, as DNA: TGTGCCAGCATCTTAGACAGGGATGCTAGCAATGAGCAGTTCTTC.

V is TRBV28 and J is TRBJ1-2, with D maybe TRBD1 (6 bases). This CDR3 has 11 amino acids. Germline CDR1 and CDR2: MDHEN and SYDVKM. Trimming stripped 5 bases from V and 8 bases from J, with 9 bases between. The CDR3 region is CASSLQGGYTF. CDR3 DNA sequence: TGTGCCAGCAGTCTACAGGGAGGCTACACCTTC.

The chain uses TRBV5-1 and TRBJ2-3; D tentatively reads TRBD1 or TRBD2 (5 bases each). The CDR3 covers 17 residues. The V and J ends lost 4 bases and 3 bases respectively, with 21 bases between them. Germline loops: CDR1 SGHRS, CDR2 YFSETQ. In DNA form, the CDR3 reads TGCGCCAGCAGCCCCCAGGGCTCCCCGGGAAGGACAGATACGCAGTATTTT. It yields the protein CASSPQGSPGRTDTQYF.

This chain connects TRBV27 to TRBJ2-7; no firm D call. Germline values: CDR1 MNHEY, CDR2 SMNVEV (reference sequence). The CDR3 runs to 14 residues. V was trimmed by 9 bases and J by 2 bases, leaving 17 bases between them. This CDR3 reads CARIWEDCTYEQYF. The CDR3 DNA is TGTGCCAGAATATGGGAAGACTGTACCTACGAGCAGTACTTC.

The rearrangement links TRBV30 to TRBJ2-5; TRBD2 is a possible D gene (5 bases). The CDR3 extends over 12 amino acids. The V gene's germline CDR1 is GTSNPN and CDR2 SVGIG (reference sequence). With 5 bases removed from V and 4 bases from J, the gap between germline ends came to 11 bases. The CDR3 sequence: CAWLRAGETQYF. The CDR3 coding sequence is TGTGCCTGGCTTCGGGCGGGAGAGACCCAGTACTTC.

The V gene is TRBV10-1, the J gene TRBJ2-7, with TRBD2 identical over 7 bases. V lost 4 bases and J lost 0; bases outside the gene matches: 12. This CDR3 contains 17 residues. Germline CDR1 and CDR2: WNHNN and SYGVQD (reference sequence). The CDR3 DNA follows: TGCGCCAGCAGTGCCCTTTCACCAGCGGGAAGCTCCTACGAGCAGTACTTC. Its translation is CASSALSPAGSSYEQYF.

Concerning this clone: The germline gene is not matched at one end of the junction; a read error may be the cause. The chain uses TRBV4-1 and TRBJ2-7, with a tentative D call TRBD2 (5 bases). The CDR3 totals 13 residues. The germline V gene has CDR1 MGHRA and CDR2 YSYEKL. CDR3 sequence (DNA): TGCGCCAGCAGCCCCCTCGGGTTGGGCGGGCCCTCCTTC. It encodes CASSPLGLGGPSF.

This clone was counted only a few times. J is TRBJ2-2 and V is TRBV11-2; a weak D match, TRBD1 (8 bases). V dropped 5 bases and J dropped 5 bases, with 18 bases sitting between them. Per germline, CDR1 SGHAT and CDR2 FQNNGV. CDR3 length equals 16 residues. CDR3 protein: CASSPLRGRGTGELFF. DNA of the CDR3: TGTGCCAGCAGCCCCCTCAGGGGGCGGGGGACCGGGGAGCTGTTTTTT.

This chain uses TRBV28 with TRBJ2-2; maybe TRBD2 (5 bases). The V gene's germline CDR1 is MDHEN and CDR2 SYDVKM. V lost 4 bases to trimming and J lost 0 bases, with 6 bases between them. The CDR3 consists of 14 residues. The CDR3 loop reads CASSSSPNTGELFF. Written as DNA, the CDR3 is TGTGCCAGCAGTTCTAGCCCGAACACCGGGGAGCTGTTTTTT. The whole variable domain, filled in from reference TRBV28 and TRBJ2-2, reads DVKVTQSSRYLVKRTGEKVFLECVQDMDHENMFWYRQDPGLGLRLIYFSYDVKMKEKGDIPEGYSVSREKKERFSLILESASTNQTSMYLCASSSSPNTGELFFGEGSRLTVL.

The V and J genes are TRBV7-7 and TRBJ2-1, with 13 nucleotides matching TRBD2. The CDR3 runs 17 residues. V shed 4 bases, J shed 0 bases, and the junction held 3 bases outside the gene matches. The germline CDR1 and CDR2 sequences are SSHAT and FNYEAQ (reference sequence). The CDR3 DNA sequence: TGTGCCAGCAGCTCGACTAGCGGGAGGTCCTCCTACAATGAGCAGTTCTTC. Amino acids: CASSSTSGRSSYNEQFF.